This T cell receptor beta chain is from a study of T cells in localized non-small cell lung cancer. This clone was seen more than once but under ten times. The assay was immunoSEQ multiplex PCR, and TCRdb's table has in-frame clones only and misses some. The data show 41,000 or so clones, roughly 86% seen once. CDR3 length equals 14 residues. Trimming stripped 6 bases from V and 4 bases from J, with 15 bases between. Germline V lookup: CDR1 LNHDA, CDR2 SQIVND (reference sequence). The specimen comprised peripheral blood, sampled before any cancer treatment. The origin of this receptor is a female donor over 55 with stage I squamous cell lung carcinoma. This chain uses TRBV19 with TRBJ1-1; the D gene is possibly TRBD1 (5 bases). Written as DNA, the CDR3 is TGTGCCAGTAGGCGCGGGACGTCGCTCACTGAAGCTTTCTTT. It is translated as CASRRGTSLTEAFF. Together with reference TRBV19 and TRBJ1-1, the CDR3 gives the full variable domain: DGGITQSPKYLFRKEGQNVTLSCEQNLNHDAMYWYRQDPGQGLRLIYYSQIVNDFQKGDIAEGYSVSREKKESFPLTVTSAQKNPTAFYLCASRRGTSLTEAFFGQGTRLTVV.